One and the same sample provided the 27 T cell receptor beta chains below, sequenced in a study of T cells in Graves' hyperthyroidism and ophthalmopathy. RNA transcripts yielded amplified TCR beta CDR3 regions. HTBI primers were used for first-round RT-PCR of the TCR CDR3. TCRdb reanalysed the multiplex PCR reads using MiXCR and keeps one entry per CDR3 protein. The data hold around 490,000 distinct CDR3 sequences, with 20% observed a single time. Material for sequencing was blood. The receptors derive from a man aged 40-55 years with Graves' ophthalmopathy.

This clonotype was found a few times. The junction does not match germline at one end; this may be a read error. This chain links TRBV7-7 with TRBJ1-1, with a weak D call TRBD1 (5 bases). The CDR3 loop spans 14 amino acids. The germline CDR1 and CDR2 sequences are SSHAT and FNYEAQ (reference sequence). The CDR3, as DNA: TGTGCTAGCAGCCCCTACACAGGGAACACTGAAGCTTTCTTT. It translates to CASSPYTGNTEAFF.

This clonotype was counted between two and nine times. The V and J genes are TRBV9 and TRBJ2-3, with D unresolved. V was trimmed by 4 bases and J by 3 bases, leaving 15 bases between them. This CDR3 has 15 amino acids. Germline V CDR1 and CDR2: SGDLS, YYNGEE. CDR3 loop: CASSPQGLRTDTQYF. The CDR3, as DNA: TGTGCCAGCAGCCCGCAAGGGCTTAGGACAGATACGCAGTATTTT.

V usage is TRBV5-1 and J usage is TRBJ2-1; 12 bases map to TRBD2. There are 15 residues in the CDR3. Unmatched junction bases numbered 8, after V lost 5 bases and J lost 8 bases. Germline V CDR1 and CDR2: SGHRS, YFSETQ. As DNA, the CDR3 is TGCGCCAGCAGTGCTCTAGCGGGGGGGTTGTATGAGCAGTTCTTC. The encoded protein is CASSALAGGLYEQFF.

In the case of this clonotype: This could be a read error, since a much larger clone is one nucleotide away. This sequence joins TRBV6-1 and TRBJ1-2, with 8 bases lining up with TRBD1. The CDR3 is 13 residues long. The V and J ends lost 7 bases and 4 bases, in that order; junction bases with no gene match: 5. In germline, CDR1 is MNHNS, CDR2 SASEGT. CDR3 sequence (DNA): TGTGCCAGCATTCCCGACAGGGGCTATGGCTACACCTTC. Protein sequence: CASIPDRGYGYTF.

This clonotype was detected once. The J gene is TRBJ2-7, the V gene TRBV7-3, with D perhaps TRBD1 or TRBD2 (5 bases each). CDR3 length equals 15 residues. Germline loops: CDR1 SGHTA, CDR2 FQGTGA. V was shortened by 5 bases and J by 2 bases, with 16 bases between the two germline ends. The CDR3 nucleotides are TGTGCCAGCAGCAGTCCCGGGACGGATGCCTACGAGCAGTACTTC. Translated: CASSSPGTDAYEQYF.

This chain uses TRBV5-1 with TRBJ1-5, with a weak D call TRBD1 (5 bases). From germline, CDR1 is SGHRS and CDR2 YFSETQ. Trimming cost V 0 bases and J 2 bases, with 27 bases left between them. The CDR3 is 21 residues long. The CDR3 nucleotides are TGCGCCAGCAGCTTGGTCCCACTCCGGGGACCCCGGCGGGATGGCAATCAGCCCCAGCATTTT. It encodes CASSLVPLRGPRRDGNQPQHF.

This sequence joins TRBV7-2 and TRBJ2-5; tentatively, D is TRBD2 (6 bases). CDR1 is SGHTA, CDR2 FQGNSA, per germline. The CDR3 is 13 amino acids. Trimming took 4 bases from V and 1 from J, leaving 7 bases between them. This CDR3 reads CASSWDFQETQYF. CDR3 in DNA: TGTGCCAGCAGCTGGGACTTCCAAGAGACCCAGTACTTC.

This clonotype was seen ten or more times. J is TRBJ2-7 and V is TRBV11-2; D unresolved. V was trimmed by 0 bases and J by 2 bases, leaving 11 bases between them. The CDR3 is 15 amino acids. Per the germline V gene, CDR1 is SGHAT and CDR2 is FQNNGV. The CDR3 DNA reads as TGTGCCAGCAGCTTAGAAACCACCGCTCCCTACGAGCAGTACTTC. It codes for CASSLETTAPYEQYF. The full variable domain, rest sourced from reference TRBV11-2 and TRBJ2-7, is EAGVAQSPRYKIIEKRQSVAFWCNPISGHATLYWYQQILGQGPKLLIQFQNNGVVDDSQLPKDRFSAERLKGVDSTLKIQPAKLEDSAVYLCASSLETTAPYEQYFGPGTRLTVT.

At least ten counts were recorded for this clonotype. The chain has TRBV5-1 and TRBJ2-1; 11 bases are shared with TRBD1. Germline loops: CDR1 SGHRS, CDR2 YFSETQ. The CDR3 extends over 17 amino acids. Trimming took 3 bases from V and 3 from J; bases not matched to a gene: 8. CDR3 amino acids: CASSSPPGQGVYNEQFF. In DNA form, the CDR3 reads TGCGCCAGCAGCTCCCCTCCGGGACAGGGGGTCTACAATGAGCAGTTCTTC.

The table lists this clonotype with a few counts. The CDR3 DNA reads TGTGCCAGCAGCCCTTGGACAGGACGAACTTCTGGGGCCAACGTCCTGACTTTC. Translation: CASSPWTGRTSGANVLTF. The V and J genes are TRBV5-5 and TRBJ2-6; 7 bases line up with TRBD1. Germline CDR1 reads SGHKS; CDR2 reads YYEKEE (reference sequence). The CDR3 runs to 18 residues. With 4 bases clipped from V and 1 base from J, the junction kept 11 bases outside the gene matches.

This rearrangement joins TRBV19 to TRBJ2-7, with D possibly being TRBD1 (5 bases). The CDR3 is 15 amino acids. Germline V gene sequence: CDR1 LNHDA, CDR2 SQIVND (reference sequence). The V end was cut by 5 bases, the J end by 1 base, with 15 bases between. CDR3 sequence (DNA): TGTGCCAGTAGTTTAGTAGGGGATTCGTCCTACGAGCAGTACTTC. Its translation is CASSLVGDSSYEQYF.

This clonotype was recorded a few times. The chain has TRBV7-3 and TRBJ2-1; D uncertain. The CDR3 has 15 amino acids. CDR1 and CDR2 from the germline V gene are SGHTA and FQGTGA. Trimming removed 2 bases at V and 7 bases at J, with 15 bases between. Here the CDR3 DNA reads TGTGCCAGCAGCTTAGCCCATGGACCTTTTAATGAGCAGTTCTTC. Protein sequence: CASSLAHGPFNEQFF.

This clonotype appeared many times. The V call is TRBV7-2, the J call TRBJ2-1, with 8 bases lining up with TRBD2. CDR1 is SGHTA, CDR2 FQGNSA, per germline. J was trimmed by 9 bases and V by 3 bases; bases with no gene match: 10. The CDR3 spans 15 residues. As DNA, the CDR3 is TGTGCCAGCAGCTTGTCGGGGACTAGGAGTCGTGAGCAGTTCTTC. This codes for CASSLSGTRSREQFF.

V gene TRBV7-8 combines with J gene TRBJ1-1, with 8 bases lining up with TRBD1. The ends lost 5 bases at V and 8 bases at J; junction bases unmatched: 10. The length of the CDR3 is 14 residues. The germline CDR1 and CDR2 sequences are SGHVS and FQNEAQ. The CDR3 nucleotides are TGTGCCAGCAGCCAGAGGACAGGGCGGGGAGAAGCTTTCTTT. Amino acid sequence: CASSQRTGRGEAFF.

This clonotype has only a few counts. This chain links TRBV7-9 with TRBJ1-1; D perhaps matches TRBD1 (6 bases). Germline CDR1 is SEHNR and CDR2 is FQNEAQ (reference sequence). CDR3 size: 14 residues. V was cut by 7 bases and J by 3 bases, with 15 bases left in between. The CDR3 DNA follows: TGTGCCAGCACCCCCGATGGGGGCTACACTGAAGCTTTCTTT. It codes for CASTPDGGYTEAFF.

This chain uses TRBV6-1 with TRBJ2-7; D gene uncertain. V dropped 6 bases and J dropped 9 bases, with 21 bases sitting between them. The CDR3 extends over 14 amino acids. Germline CDR1 MNHNS, CDR2 SASEGT. CDR3 in DNA: TGTGCCAGCAGACCCAGTCCCGGGTTACACATGCAGTACTTC. Translation gives CASRPSPGLHMQYF.

At least ten counts were recorded for this clonotype. The gene calls are TRBV2 and TRBJ1-1, with D hard to call. From germline, CDR1 is SNHLY and CDR2 FYNNEI. Trimming stripped 7 bases from V and 8 bases from J, with 11 bases between. The CDR3 loop spans 11 amino acids. CDR3 bases: TGTGCCAGCACCGACAAACTGGAAGCTTTCTTT. It codes for CASTDKLEAFF.

As for this clonotype: The CDR3 end shows no conserved phenylalanine or tryptophan, and so a read error is likely. The chain uses TRBV19 and TRBJ1-3; D is perhaps TRBD1 (6 bases). Trimming took off 9 bases at V and 0 bases at J, with 12 bases between the two ends. Per the germline V gene, CDR1 is LNHDA and CDR2 is SQIVND (reference sequence). This CDR3 region has 14 residues. Written as DNA, the CDR3 is TGTGCCAGCTGGACAGCGAACTCTGGAAACACCATATATCTT. Residues: CASWTANSGNTIYL.

The V gene is TRBV6-2 or TRBV6-3, the J gene TRBJ2-3, with D tentatively TRBD2 (6 bases). Trimming took 2 bases from V and 2 from J, leaving 14 bases between them. Germline loops: CDR1 MNHEY, CDR2 SVGEGT. This CDR3 has 16 amino acids. The CDR3 loop reads CASSYGGIETTDTQYF. The CDR3 DNA sequence: TGTGCCAGCAGTTACGGGGGGATTGAAACCACAGATACGCAGTATTTT.

This clonotype has a handful of counts. The V gene is TRBV28, the J gene TRBJ1-2, with 7 positions matching TRBD1. The J segment lost 2 bases and the V segment lost 4 bases, leaving 7 bases of the junction unmatched. The germline V gene has CDR1 MDHEN and CDR2 SYDVKM. The CDR3 loop spans 15 amino acids. The CDR3 spells CASSSRQTGNYGYTF. CDR3 DNA: TGTGCCAGCAGTTCCCGACAGACAGGGAACTATGGCTACACCTTC.

This clonotype is a singleton in its sample. V and J are TRBV4-1 and TRBJ2-2; 14 nucleotides agree with TRBD2. There are 16 residues in the CDR3. CDR1 and CDR2 (germline): MGHRA, YSYEKL. The V segment lost 5 bases and the J segment 7 bases; nucleotides outside the gene matches: 6. CDR3 bases: TGCGCCAGCAGCGCCGGGACTAGCGGGGGCAGCGGGGAGCTGTTTTTT. Protein product: CASSAGTSGGSGELFF.

The V gene is TRBV6-1, the J gene TRBJ1-3; D is undetermined. The length of the CDR3 is 14 residues. V was clipped by 10 bases and J by 1 base, with 14 bases between them. Germline lookup yields CDR1 MNHNS and CDR2 SASEGT. CDR3 nucleotides: TGTGCCATCCAACCTGGGTTTTCTGGAAACACCATATATTTT. Protein sequence: CAIQPGFSGNTIYF.

This clonotype has ten or more counts. The V and J genes are TRBV7-9 and TRBJ2-5; D is unclear. Germline CDR1 is SEHNR and CDR2 is FQNEAQ (reference sequence). This CDR3 is 13 amino acids long. The V and J ends lost 2 bases and 3 bases respectively, with 7 bases between them. CDR3 loop: CASSLNVKETQYF. The CDR3 DNA reads as TGTGCCAGCAGCTTAAATGTGAAAGAGACCCAGTACTTC.

This clonotype was seen only a few times. The rearrangement links TRBV28 to TRBJ2-7; D is unresolved. The CDR3 is 13 residues long. Looked up from germline, CDR1 is MDHEN and CDR2 is SYDVKM. Trimming left V 8 bases short and J 3 bases short, with 14 bases between. CDR3 residues: CASCVTLGYEQYF. The CDR3 nucleotides read TGTGCCAGCTGCGTCACATTGGGCTACGAGCAGTACTTC.

The CDR3 sequence: CASSMRGREQFF. Written as DNA, the CDR3 is TGTGCCAGTAGTATGAGGGGACGTGAGCAGTTCTTC. The V call is TRBV19, the J call TRBJ2-1; the D gene could be TRBD1 or TRBD2 (5 bases each). The V end lost 3 bases, the J end lost 9 bases, and 9 bases lay between the germline ends. This CDR3 is 12 amino acids long. Germline V gives CDR1 LNHDA, CDR2 SQIVND (reference sequence).

In this sample, this clonotype turned up many times. The genes are TRBV7-2 and TRBJ2-7; 11 bases fit TRBD1. Germline CDR1 SGHTA, CDR2 FQGNSA. This CDR3 contains 15 residues. Trimming at V came to 5 bases and at J to 3 bases, leaving 6 bases not matched to a gene. The CDR3 DNA follows: TGTGCCAGCAGCATCGGGACAGGGGGAATCTACGAGCAGTACTTC. Its translation: CASSIGTGGIYEQYF. The whole variable domain, remainder taken from reference TRBV7-2 and TRBJ2-7, is GAGVSQSPSNKVTEKGKDVELRCDPISGHTALYWYRQSLGQGLEFLIYFQGNSAPDKSGLPSDRFSAERTGGSVSTLTIQRTQQEDSAVYLCASSIGTGGIYEQYFGPGTRLTVT.

V gene TRBV9 combines with J gene TRBJ2-1; 7 bases agree with TRBD2. Trimming at V came to 2 bases and at J to 4 bases, leaving 6 bases not matched to a gene. This CDR3 comprises 15 residues. CDR1 and CDR2 (germline): SGDLS, YYNGEE. The CDR3 DNA sequence: TGTGCCAGCAGCGTCGGTAGCGGGCCTTACAATGAGCAGTTCTTC. Amino acid sequence: CASSVGSGPYNEQFF.